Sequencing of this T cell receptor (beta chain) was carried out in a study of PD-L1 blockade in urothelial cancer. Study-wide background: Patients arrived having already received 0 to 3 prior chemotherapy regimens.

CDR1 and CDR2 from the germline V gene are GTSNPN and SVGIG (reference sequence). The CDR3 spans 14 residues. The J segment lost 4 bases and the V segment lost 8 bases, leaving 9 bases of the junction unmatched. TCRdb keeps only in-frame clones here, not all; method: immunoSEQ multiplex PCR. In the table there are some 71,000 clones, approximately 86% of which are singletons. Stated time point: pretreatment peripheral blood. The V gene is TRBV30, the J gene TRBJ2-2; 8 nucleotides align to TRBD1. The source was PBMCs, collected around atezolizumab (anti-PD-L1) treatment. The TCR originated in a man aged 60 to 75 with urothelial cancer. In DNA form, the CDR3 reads TGTGCCCGAAGCCAGGGGGCAGCCACCGGGGAGCTGTTTTTT. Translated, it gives CARSQGAATGELFF.